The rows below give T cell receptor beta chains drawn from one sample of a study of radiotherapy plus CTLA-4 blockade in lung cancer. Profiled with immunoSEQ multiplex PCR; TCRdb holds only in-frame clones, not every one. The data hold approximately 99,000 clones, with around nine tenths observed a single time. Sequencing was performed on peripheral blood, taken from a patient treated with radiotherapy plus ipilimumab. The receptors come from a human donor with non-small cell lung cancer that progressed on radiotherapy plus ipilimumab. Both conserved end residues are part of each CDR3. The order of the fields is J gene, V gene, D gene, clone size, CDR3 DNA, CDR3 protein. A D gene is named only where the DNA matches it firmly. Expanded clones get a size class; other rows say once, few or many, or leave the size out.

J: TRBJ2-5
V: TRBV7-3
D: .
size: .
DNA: TGTGCCAGCAGCTTAATGGGGGGCGCAGAAGAGACCCAGTACTTC
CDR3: CASSLMGGAEETQYF

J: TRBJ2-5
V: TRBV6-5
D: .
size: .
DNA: TGTGCCAGCAGTTACTCGTCGCTAGCCGCCGGGGAGACCCAGTACTTC
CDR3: CASSYSSLAAGETQYF

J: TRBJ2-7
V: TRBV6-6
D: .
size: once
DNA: TGTGCCAGCAGTTACTCGGGTGGGAGCTCCTACGAGCAGTACTTC
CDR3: CASSYSGGSSYEQYF

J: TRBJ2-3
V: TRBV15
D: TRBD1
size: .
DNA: TGTGCCACCAGCAGAGACGGACAGGGGACAGATACGCAGTATTTT
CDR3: CATSRDGQGTDTQYF

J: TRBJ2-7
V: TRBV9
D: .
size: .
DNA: TGTGCCAGCAGCGAGGGCCTCGGGCAGGGTCCCTACGAGCAGTACTTC
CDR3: CASSEGLGQGPYEQYF

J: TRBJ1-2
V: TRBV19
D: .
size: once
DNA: TGTGCCAGTACCATTACCGGGGCGTATGGCTACACCTTC
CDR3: CASTITGAYGYTF

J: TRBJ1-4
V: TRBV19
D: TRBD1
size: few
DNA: TGTGCCAGCCACAGGGGGTCATATGAAAAACTGTTTTTT
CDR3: CASHRGSYEKLFF

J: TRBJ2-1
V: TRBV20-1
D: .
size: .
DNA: TGCAGTGCTAGAGCCCCGAATGAGCAGTTCTTC
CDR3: CSARAPNEQFF

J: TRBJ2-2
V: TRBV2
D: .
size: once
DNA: TGTGCCAGCAGTTTCGACCAGCAGGCGAACACCGGGGAGCTGTTTTTT
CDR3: CASSFDQQANTGELFF

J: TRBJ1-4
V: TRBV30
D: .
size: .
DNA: TGTGCCGGCGAAGGGGCAGGGGTCGGGCGGGGTGAAAAACTGTTTTTT
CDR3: CAGEGAGVGRGEKLFF

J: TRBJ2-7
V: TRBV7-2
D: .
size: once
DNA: TGTGCCAGCAGCTTAGGTGGCGGCGGGCAGTACTTC
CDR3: CASSLGGGGQYF

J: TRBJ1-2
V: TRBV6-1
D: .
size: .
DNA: TGTGCCAGCAGTGAAGGGTTATCGGATACCGTTGGCTACACCTTC
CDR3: CASSEGLSDTVGYTF

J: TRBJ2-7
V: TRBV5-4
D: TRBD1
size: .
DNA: TGTGCCAGCAGCCCCAGGGGGCCCCCCTACGAGCAGTACTTC
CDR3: CASSPRGPPYEQYF

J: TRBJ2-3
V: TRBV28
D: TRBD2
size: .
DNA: TGTGCCAGCACCGGGACTAGCGGGAGGATAGATACGCAGTATTTT
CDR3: CASTGTSGRIDTQYF

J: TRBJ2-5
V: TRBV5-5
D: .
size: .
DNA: TGTGCCAGCAGCCCGGGGGGCGGTTCAGCAGAGACCCAGTACTTC
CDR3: CASSPGGGSAETQYF